A selection of T cell receptor beta chains follows, all from one sample in a study of blood T cell repertoires in COVID-19. Libraries were prepared by immunoSEQ multiplex PCR; TCRdb keeps only in-frame clonotypes and omits some of them. The sample contains approximately 200,000 clones, approximately 75% of which appear only once. Input material: PBMCs or T cells enriched from blood (not recorded which). The receptor set was obtained from a man between 40 and 49 years old who had recovered from COVID-19. Both conserved end residues are part of each CDR3. Each record gives: V gene, D gene, J gene, clone size, CDR3 length, CDR3 DNA, CDR3 protein. The D gene is left open where the match is weak. Size values are once, few and many counts, or a class for expanded clones, and some rows have none.

TRBV18	TRBD1	TRBJ1-2	-	16	TGTGCCAGCTCACCACCCAAGACAGGGATGGACTATGGCTACACCTTC	CASSPPKTGMDYGYTF
TRBV21-1	-	TRBJ2-1	-	13	TGTGCCAGCAGCCCTAAGCGGTTCAATGAGCAGTTCTTC	CASSPKRFNEQFF
TRBV28	TRBD1	TRBJ1-1	-	14	TGTGCCAGCAGGGGACAGGGCTATGTTACTGAAGCTTTCTTT	CASRGQGYVTEAFF
TRBV3-1/TRBV3-2	-	TRBJ1-3	-	16	TGTGCCAGCAGCCAAGGAGGTCGAGGGGACTTAAACACCATATATTTT	CASSQGGRGDLNTIYF
TRBV7-2	-	TRBJ2-2	-	14	TGTGCCAGCAGCTTAGCTGGGAGGACCGGGGAGCTGTTTTTT	CASSLAGRTGELFF
TRBV4-1	-	TRBJ2-7	-	20	TGCGCCAGCAGCGAAACTCTACCGGGACTGAGGTTAAGGGTCTCCTACGAGCAGTACTTC	CASSETLPGLRLRVSYEQYF
TRBV3-1/TRBV3-2	TRBD1	TRBJ1-2	once	15	TGTGCCGCGGCAGGGGGCGAGGTGGACCCCTATGGCTACACCTTC	CAAAGGEVDPYGYTF
TRBV19	TRBD1	TRBJ2-1	-	14	TGTGCCAGTAACACCGGGACAGGGGGCCGTGAGCAGTTCTTC	CASNTGTGGREQFF
TRBV11-2	TRBD1	TRBJ2-7	few	15	TGTGCCAGCAGCTTAGAAAGGGCAGGGGGCTACGAGCAGTACTTC	CASSLERAGGYEQYF
TRBV10-3	-	TRBJ1-1	-	15	TGTGCCACCAAGGGCGGGGGGGCGCGGAACACTGAAGCTTTCTTT	CATKGGGARNTEAFF
TRBV10-1	-	TRBJ2-1	-	17	TGCGCCAGCAGCGATAACCAAGGACAGCCCTCCTACAATGAGCAGTTCTTC	CASSDNQGQPSYNEQFF
TRBV5-6	TRBD2	TRBJ2-1	-	16	TGTGCCAGCAGCTCTTATAGCGGGGGACCCTACAATGAGCAGTTCTTC	CASSSYSGGPYNEQFF
TRBV5-1	TRBD2	TRBJ2-1	-	15	TGCGCCAGCAGCCCGGGACTAGCGTCTAACAATGAGCAGTTCTTC	CASSPGLASNNEQFF
TRBV19	-	TRBJ1-3	-	17	TGTGCCAGTATTAACGGACGGGGGGCGAGCTCTGGAAACACCATATATTTT	CASINGRGASSGNTIYF
TRBV6-5	TRBD2	TRBJ2-2	-	15	TGTGCCAGCTGCGGGAGGGACTTGAACACCGGGGAGCTGTTTTTT	CASCGRDLNTGELFF
TRBV19	-	TRBJ1-3	-	16	TGTGCCAGTAGTAAGCTTCGGGGACTGGCTGGAAACACCATATATTTT	CASSKLRGLAGNTIYF
TRBV9	-	TRBJ2-2	-	16	TGTGCCAGCAGCCCCCGTTGGACAGTGAACACCGGGGAGCTGTTTTTT	CASSPRWTVNTGELFF
TRBV19	-	TRBJ2-1	-	13	TGTGCCAGTAGTAGAGGGCTGCCTCATGAGCAGTTCTTC	CASSRGLPHEQFF
TRBV19	TRBD1	TRBJ1-2	-	15	TGTGCCAGTATCCTAGGAGGACAGGGGAAGGATGGCTACACCTTC	CASILGGQGKDGYTF
TRBV11-2	-	TRBJ1-1	-	18	TGTGCCAGCAGCTTAAACCCCCCTACCCTAAAGCTGAACACTGAAGCTTTCTTT	CASSLNPPTLKLNTEAFF